This T cell receptor (beta chain) was documented in a study of blood T cell repertoires in COVID-19 (TCRdb year 2020). Study-wide context: Collaborator samples came from the United States, Italy and Spain and covered acute and convalescent phases of COVID-19. The material from the prospective study consisted of cDNA or gDNA derived from T cells, B-cell-depleted T cells, or PBMCs. The dataset comprised deeply sampled blood TCRbeta repertoires from subjects exposed to, actively infected with, or recovered from COVID-19. The repertoires were made available in a free public database intended to serve as a resource for research on the immune response to SARS-CoV-2. The samples were drawn from two sources: the first 160 participants of the ongoing ImmuneRACE study, and 1,200 or so subjects contributed by 6 global collaborators. Nearly every sample came with metadata listing a de-identified subject ID, COVID-19 status, age in years and sex. HLA class I and class II types, where available, came from metadata supplied by the sample provider rather than from assay-based typing.

The collaborating institutions used their own protocols to collect whole blood in K2EDTA tubes. For TCRbeta analysis, collaborators shipped samples in one of three forms: frozen whole blood, isolated PBMCs, or DNA extracted from either of those sample types. CDR1 and CDR2 (MDHEN, SYDVKM) derive from the germline V gene. V and J lose 6 bases and 10 bases, and a span of 15 bases separates them. Including the terminal cysteine and phenylalanine, the CDR3 comprises 12 residues. Here the CDR3 DNA is all that survives: 36 bases in frame from base 1. Study-wide findings and limitations: The amount of clinical and demographic metadata varied by source and participant and was provided uncurated.

A remark on this clone: Its specific antigen is unknown. No base qualities exist here, and no much larger clone lies one base off it.

TCRbeta CDR3 regions were amplified from genomic DNA by means of the immunoSEQ Assay, a bias-controlled multiplex PCR. In the paper's pipeline: The number of nucleated cells in each sample was estimated by amplification of reference gene primers within the assay. To quantify the absolute abundance of each unique TCRbeta CDR3 rearrangement, sequence reads were collapsed and filtered. Productive Simpson clonality was computed per sample as the square root of Simpson's diversity index over productive rearrangements. TCRdb took over this immuneACCESS table, retaining in-frame rearrangements with V and J assigned. Such tables are incomplete; in checked studies, under half of the missing clones stem from an unresolved V gene, and the remainder is unexplained. V and J calls and clone size follow that table, whereas D and trimming were derived from the DNA. The sample contains roughly 100,000 clones, about 85% of them found a single time. The ten largest make up around 4.3% of the sample.

The source material was peripheral blood. This clonotype was sampled from a man aged 50 to 60 with acute or convalescent COVID-19. This chain is built from TRBV28 and TRBJ1-2, and TRBD1 may be the D gene, going by 6 matching bases. This receptor carries the CDR3 CASRPTGTHYTF. The nucleotides read TGTGCCAGCAGACCTACCGGGACACACTACACCTTC.